This T cell receptor beta chain comes out of a study of blood T cell repertoires in COVID-19. Germline loops: CDR1 MNHEY, CDR2 SVGAGI. The CDR3 length is 13 residues. The V end was cut by 8 bases, the J end by 5 bases, with 15 bases between. TCRdb keeps only in-frame clones here, not all; method: immunoSEQ multiplex PCR. Of about 370,000 clones in the sample, more than 85% are singletons; the top ten hold 0.7% to 0.95%. Adults between roughly 18 and 95 years of age took part from 20 to 25 US areas. Membership in each cohort depended on participant-reported clinical history. Participants in the exposed group had met a COVID-19 case in the 2 weeks before joining the study. This clone was recorded once.

The specimen sequenced was PBMCs or T cells enriched from blood (not recorded which). This TCR was recovered from a woman between 35 and 50 years old who had been exposed to COVID-19. V and J are TRBV6-5 and TRBJ2-5; a possible D gene is TRBD1 (5 bases). The CDR3 here is CASGAPIGETQYF. CDR3 DNA: TGTGCCAGCGGGGCCCCAATCGGGGAGACCCAGTACTTC.